This T cell receptor (beta chain) was retrieved from a study of shared clonotypes between healthy human individuals. Produced via immunoSEQ multiplex PCR; TCRdb's table is partial and in-frame only. The sample has under 300,000 clones, 50% to 80% seen once. This clonotype was obtained from a man aged 30-40 years in good health. Sequencing input: memory CD4+ T cells sorted from blood. As to subset: CD45RA-negative fraction.

The CDR3 sequence: CASSSLAGPRAVTDTQYF. CDR3 DNA: TGTGCCAGCAGCAGCTTAGCGGGACCCCGAGCGGTCACAGATACGCAGTATTTT. V and J are TRBV7-9 and TRBJ2-3; TRBD2 agrees at 8 bases. J was trimmed by 2 bases and V by 5 bases; bases with no gene match: 15. The germline CDR1 and CDR2 sequences are SEHNR and FQNEAQ (reference sequence). The CDR3 extends over 18 amino acids.